The next 27 T cell receptor beta chains were all read from a single sample in a study of cytomegalovirus exposure and HLA in healthy donors. PCR amplification relied on 60 Vbeta primers (plus 13 Jbeta primers). This table comes from immunoSEQ multiplex PCR, and its TCRdb copy is limited to in-frame clones, with some not included. The table records around 180,000 clones, roughly 80% of them present only once. The sample was PBMCs. Every receptor here comes from a woman aged 25 to 39 in good health and CMV-seropositive.

This chain joins TRBV21-1 and TRBJ1-4; the DNA was not compared with TRBD1, the D call given in the table. TRBV21-1 is given as a pseudogene. This CDR3 has 15 amino acids. Here the CDR3 DNA reads TGTGCCAGCAGCAAAGCTTTGTACAGGGATGAAAAACTGTTTTTT. Translated: CASSKALYRDEKLFF.

The gene calls are TRBV7-2 and TRBJ2-3; 7 bases line up with TRBD2. Germline values: CDR1 SGHTA, CDR2 FQGNSA. The CDR3 sequence is 14 residues long. Trimming cost V 4 bases and J 0 bases; bases outside gene matches: 1. Written as DNA, the CDR3 is TGTGCCAGCAGCTCGGGACTAAGCACAGATACGCAGTATTTT. It yields the protein CASSSGLSTDTQYF.

CDR3 protein: CASSSLTVYNSPLHF. The CDR3 bases are TGTGCCAGCAGCTCGCTTACAGTTTATAATTCACCCCTCCACTTT. The chain links TRBV7-2 to TRBJ1-6; D is uncertain. The ends were cut back, 4 bases at V and 4 bases at J, with 11 bases in the middle. CDR1 and CDR2 from the germline V gene are SGHTA and FQGNSA. The CDR3 contains 15 residues.

The chain joins TRBV4-1 to TRBJ2-7; D possibly corresponds to TRBD1 (6 bases). Germline V gene lookup returns CDR1 MGHRA and CDR2 YSYEKL. Trimming took off 0 bases at V and 2 bases at J, with 11 bases between the two ends. The CDR3 runs to 15 residues. The CDR3 reads CASSQEDRRTYEQYF. The CDR3 nucleotides are TGCGCCAGCAGCCAAGAAGACAGGCGAACCTACGAGCAGTACTTC.

The chain links TRBV9 to TRBJ1-1, with D unresolved. Germline loops: CDR1 SGDLS, CDR2 YYNGEE. V was shortened by 4 bases and J by 1 base, with 8 bases between the two germline ends. This CDR3 spans 13 amino acids. CDR3 nucleotide sequence: TGTGCCAGCAGCCCACCGGGGAACACTGAAGCTTTCTTT. Translation: CASSPPGNTEAFF.

Worth noting for this clone: Mismatch with germline at one junction end may stem from a read error. Written as DNA, the CDR3 is TGTGCTAGCAGCTTAAACGAGGGCCTACAAGAGACCCAGTACTTC. Translating it yields CASSLNEGLQETQYF. J is TRBJ2-5 and V is TRBV7-7, with D perhaps TRBD2 (5 bases). From germline, CDR1 is SSHAT and CDR2 FNYEAQ (reference sequence). This CDR3 contains 15 residues.

The chain links TRBV10-1 to TRBJ2-3; 9 bases map to TRBD1. Germline V gives CDR1 WNHNN, CDR2 SYGVQD (reference sequence). The CDR3 is 16 residues long. V gave up 6 bases and J gave up 6 bases; unmatched junction bases: 13. As DNA, the CDR3 is TGCGCCAGCAGACGCAAAGGACAGGGGAAACCTGATACGCAGTATTTT. Protein: CASRRKGQGKPDTQYF.

In DNA, the CDR3 is TGTGCCAGCTCACCCACCAGGGGTGCCACTGAAGCTTTCTTT. Its translation is CASSPTRGATEAFF. The chain recombines TRBV18 with TRBJ1-1; D might be TRBD1 (6 bases). V lost 3 bases and J lost 4, with 12 bases in between. CDR1 and CDR2 from the germline V gene are KGHSH and LQKENI. This CDR3 region has 14 residues.

This chain joins TRBV6-5 and TRBJ2-7; possible D gene TRBD1, 6 bases. This CDR3 has 15 amino acids. The V and J ends lost 0 bases and 2 bases respectively, with 11 bases between them. Per germline, CDR1 MNHEY and CDR2 SVGAGI. The CDR3 region is CASSYSVTGAYEQYF. Written as DNA, the CDR3 is TGTGCCAGCAGTTACTCGGTGACAGGCGCCTACGAGCAGTACTTC.

The sample holds one count of this clone. This CDR3 is CATMTSGNTGELFF. CDR3 nucleotides: TGTGCCACCATGACTAGCGGGAACACCGGGGAGCTGTTTTTT. The chain uses TRBV10-3 and TRBJ2-2; 9 positions agree with TRBD2. The CDR3 runs 14 residues. J was trimmed by 1 base and V by 10 bases; bases with no gene match: 4. Germline CDR1 reads ENHRY; CDR2 reads SYGVKD.

The chain combines TRBV4-1 with TRBJ2-3; a weak D match, TRBD2 (5 bases). The V gene lost 0 bases and the J gene lost 2 bases, with 12 bases spanning the gap. From germline, CDR1 is MGHRA and CDR2 YSYEKL. CDR3 length: 16 residues. In nucleotides, the CDR3 is TGCGCCAGCAGCCAAGAGGAGGCACGGGACACAGATACGCAGTATTTT. The encoded protein is CASSQEEARDTDTQYF.

The V gene is TRBV5-1, the J gene TRBJ2-7; 13 bases align to TRBD2. The CDR3 has 18 amino acids. V shed 2 bases and J 3 bases; nucleotides not matched to a gene: 11. The germline gives CDR1 SGHRS, CDR2 YFSETQ. In nucleotides, the CDR3 is TGCGCCAGCAGCTTATTGTCACTAGCGGGAGGGTGGGACTACGAGCAGTACTTC. Its translation is CASSLLSLAGGWDYEQYF.

The chain has TRBV19 and TRBJ2-7; D not resolved. The CDR3 is made up of 15 amino acids. Per germline, CDR1 LNHDA and CDR2 SQIVND (reference sequence). The V gene lost 3 bases and the J gene lost 1 base, with 13 bases spanning the gap. Written as DNA, the CDR3 is TGTGCCAGTAGTATTGTCGGAGACGTATCCTACGAGCAGTACTTC. Protein sequence: CASSIVGDVSYEQYF.

This clone showed up just once. This chain uses TRBV10-2 with TRBJ1-5; no clear D. The CDR3 has 12 residues. CDR1 and CDR2 from the germline V gene are WSHSY and SAAADI. The V and J ends lost 7 bases and 6 bases respectively, with 10 bases between them. DNA for the CDR3: TGCGCCAGCAAACCCGAGGGTCAGCCCCAGCATTTT. It specifies CASKPEGQPQHF.

The rearrangement uses TRBV28 and TRBJ2-7, with 9 nucleotides matching TRBD1. Germline CDR1 MDHEN, CDR2 SYDVKM. The length of the CDR3 is 15 residues. V lost 7 bases to trimming and J lost 4 bases; unmatched junction nucleotides: 11. This CDR3 reads CASIGLGTGLYEQYF. The CDR3 nucleotides read TGTGCCAGCATCGGGCTCGGGACAGGGCTTTACGAGCAGTACTTC. The full variable domain, rest sourced from reference TRBV28 and TRBJ2-7, is DVKVTQSSRYLVKRTGEKVFLECVQDMDHENMFWYRQDPGLGLRLIYFSYDVKMKEKGDIPEGYSVSREKKERFSLILESASTNQTSMYLCASIGLGTGLYEQYFGPGTRLTVT.

J is TRBJ1-2 and V is TRBV7-2; possible D gene TRBD1, 5 bases. The ends were cut back, 5 bases at V and 6 bases at J, with 13 bases in the middle. The CDR3 loop spans 13 amino acids. CDR1 and CDR2 (germline): SGHTA, FQGNSA. The CDR3: CASSPARGDGYTF. The CDR3 bases are TGTGCCAGCAGCCCCGCGCGGGGGGATGGCTACACCTTC.

Comments on this clone: The junction and the germline gene differ at one end; a read error may be behind it. The chain employs TRBV6-5 and TRBJ2-5; the D gene is possibly TRBD2 (6 bases). The CDR3 contains 14 residues. In germline, CDR1 is MNHEY, CDR2 SVGAGI. CDR3 sequence reads: CASSSRDFQETPYF. CDR3 DNA: TGTGCCAGCAGTTCTCGGGACTTTCAAGAGACCCCGTACTTC.

The gene calls are TRBV4-1 and TRBJ2-5; 7 nucleotides match TRBD1. Matching the DNA end better, TRBJ2-7 makes the J call doubtful. Per the germline V gene, CDR1 is MGHRA and CDR2 is YSYEKL. The CDR3 covers 15 residues. This CDR3 is CASSPYQGDSYEQYF. The DNA of the CDR3 is TGCGCCAGCAGCCCATACCAGGGGGATTCCTACGAGCAGTACTTC.

The count of this clone is one. This chain joins TRBV27 and TRBJ2-7, with a weak D call TRBD2 (7 bases). Germline lookup yields CDR1 MNHEY and CDR2 SMNVEV (reference sequence). The V gene lost 3 bases and the J gene lost 5 bases, with 14 bases spanning the gap. CDR3 size: 14 residues. CDR3 amino acids: CASSFGGGGDEQYF. The CDR3 DNA is TGTGCCAGCAGTTTTGGCGGCGGGGGCGACGAGCAGTACTTC.

The chain has TRBV7-2 and TRBJ2-2; no definite D call. Per germline, CDR1 SGHTA and CDR2 FQGNSA. There are 15 residues in the CDR3. Between the trimmed V and J ends, which lost 1 base and 0 bases, there was a span of 6 bases. The CDR3 sequence: CASSLVLPNTGELFF. The CDR3 DNA is TGTGCCAGCAGCTTAGTCCTCCCGAACACCGGGGAGCTGTTTTTT.

The gene calls are TRBV9 and TRBJ2-5; D is unclear. Per the germline V gene, CDR1 is SGDLS and CDR2 is YYNGEE. With 4 bases removed from V and 4 bases from J, the gap between germline ends came to 14 bases. This CDR3 spans 14 amino acids. In nucleotides, the CDR3 is TGTGCCAGCAGCCCCCCCGGGTACATAGAGACCCAGTACTTC. Protein sequence: CASSPPGYIETQYF. Variable domain in full (rest from reference TRBV9 and TRBJ2-5): DSGVTQTPKHLITATGQRVTLRCSPRSGDLSVYWYQQSLDQGLQFLIQYYNGEERAKGNILERFSAQQFPDLHSELNLSSLELGDSALYFCASSPPGYIETQYFGPGTRLLVL.

V and J are TRBV28 and TRBJ1-5; D is ambiguous. V was cut by 1 base and J by 13 bases, with 8 bases left in between. This CDR3 has 11 residues. Per the germline V gene, CDR1 is MDHEN and CDR2 is SYDVKM. CDR3 DNA: TGTGCCAGCAGTTTATACGGAGGACAGCATTTT. Amino acids: CASSLYGGQHF.

This clone was recorded once. The chain has TRBV5-1 and TRBJ1-6; 11 positions agree with TRBD1. Germline V gene sequence: CDR1 SGHRS, CDR2 YFSETQ. V lost 4 bases and J lost 10; bases outside the gene matches: 7. The CDR3 loop spans 15 amino acids. The CDR3 protein is CASSPGDRGRSPLHF. Here the CDR3 DNA reads TGCGCCAGCAGCCCGGGGGACAGGGGGAGGTCACCCCTCCACTTT.

The chain recombines TRBV19 with TRBJ1-2, with D tentatively TRBD1 (6 bases). CDR3 length: 17 amino acids. CDR1 LNHDA and CDR2 SQIVND come from the germline V gene (reference sequence). V gave up 3 bases and J gave up 6 bases, with 23 bases separating them. The CDR3 DNA reads as TGTGCCAGTAGTATTGGATCAGGGGTAATCGGGTCGGATGGCTACACCTTC. Translated: CASSIGSGVIGSDGYTF. The entire variable domain, with the rest obtained from reference TRBV19 and TRBJ1-2, is as follows: DGGITQSPKYLFRKEGQNVTLSCEQNLNHDAMYWYRQDPGQGLRLIYYSQIVNDFQKGDIAEGYSVSREKKESFPLTVTSAQKNPTAFYLCASSIGSGVIGSDGYTFGSGTRLTVV.

The chain has TRBV28 and TRBJ2-7; possibly TRBD2 for D (6 bases). The CDR3 sequence is 15 residues long. Germline CDR1 is MDHEN and CDR2 is SYDVKM. V was cut by 3 bases and J by 6 bases, with 18 bases left in between. The CDR3 nucleotides read TGTGCCAGCAGTTTTGCTTCCGGGAGAATCTCCGAGCAGTACTTC. This gives the protein CASSFASGRISEQYF.

The chain has TRBV7-2 and TRBJ1-2; 8 bases are shared with TRBD1. Germline V gives CDR1 SGHTA, CDR2 FQGNSA. V dropped 2 bases and J dropped 5; count of bases not matched to a gene: 1. This CDR3 comprises 13 residues. CDR3 nucleotide sequence: TGTGCCAGCAGCTTAAGACAGGGGTATGGCTACACCTTC. Translating it yields CASSLRQGYGYTF.

J is TRBJ1-1 and V is TRBV11-2, with 7 bases lining up with TRBD1. This CDR3 is 13 amino acids long. Germline CDR1 and CDR2: SGHAT and FQNNGV. With 3 bases clipped from V and 10 bases from J, the junction kept 8 bases outside the gene matches. CDR3 sequence (DNA): TGTGCCAGCAGCTTCAAGGGGGCTGGGGGAGCTTTCTTT. As protein: CASSFKGAGGAFF.